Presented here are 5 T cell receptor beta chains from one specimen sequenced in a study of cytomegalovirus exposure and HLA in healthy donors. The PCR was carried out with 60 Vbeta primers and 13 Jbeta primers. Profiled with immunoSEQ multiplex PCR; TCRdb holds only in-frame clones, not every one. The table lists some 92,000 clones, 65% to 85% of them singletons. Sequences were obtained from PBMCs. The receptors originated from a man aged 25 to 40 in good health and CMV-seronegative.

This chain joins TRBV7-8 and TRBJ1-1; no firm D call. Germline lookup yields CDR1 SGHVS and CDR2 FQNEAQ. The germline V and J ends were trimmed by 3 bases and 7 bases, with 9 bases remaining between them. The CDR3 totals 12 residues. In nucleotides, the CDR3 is TGTGCCAGCAGCTTCAGTTTTGGTGAAGCTTTCTTT. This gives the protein CASSFSFGEAFF.

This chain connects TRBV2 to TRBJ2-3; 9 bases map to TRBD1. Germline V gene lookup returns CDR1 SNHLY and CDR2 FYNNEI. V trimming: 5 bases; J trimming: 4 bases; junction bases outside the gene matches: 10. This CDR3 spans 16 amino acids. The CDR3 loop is CASSSTGTGRADTQYF. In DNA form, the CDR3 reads TGTGCCAGCAGTTCCACCGGGACAGGGAGGGCAGATACGCAGTATTTT. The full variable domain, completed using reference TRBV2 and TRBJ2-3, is EPEVTQTPSHQVTQMGQEVILRCVPISNHLYFYWYRQILGQKVEFLVSFYNNEISEKSEIFDDQFSVERPDGSNFTLKIRSTKLEDSAMYFCASSSTGTGRADTQYFGPGTRLTVL.

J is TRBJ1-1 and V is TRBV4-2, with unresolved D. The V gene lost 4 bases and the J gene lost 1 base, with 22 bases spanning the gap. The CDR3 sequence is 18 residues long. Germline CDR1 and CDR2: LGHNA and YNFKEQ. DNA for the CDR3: TGTGCCAGCAGCCGACCTCCCCAGGCAATCTACCCGAACACTGAAGCTTTCTTT. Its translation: CASSRPPQAIYPNTEAFF.

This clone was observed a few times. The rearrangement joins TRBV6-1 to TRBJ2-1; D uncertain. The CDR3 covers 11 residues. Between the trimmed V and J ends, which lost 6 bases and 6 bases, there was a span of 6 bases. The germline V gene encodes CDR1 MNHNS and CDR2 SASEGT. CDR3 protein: CASSLGNEQFF. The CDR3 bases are TGTGCCAGCAGCCTCGGCAATGAGCAGTTCTTC.

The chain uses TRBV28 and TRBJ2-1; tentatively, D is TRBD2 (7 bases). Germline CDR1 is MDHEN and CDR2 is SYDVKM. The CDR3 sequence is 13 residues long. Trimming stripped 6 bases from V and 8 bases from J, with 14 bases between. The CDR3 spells CASRVGGADEQFF. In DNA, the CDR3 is TGTGCCAGCAGAGTAGGGGGGGCCGATGAGCAGTTCTTC. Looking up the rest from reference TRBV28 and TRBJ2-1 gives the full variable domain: DVKVTQSSRYLVKRTGEKVFLECVQDMDHENMFWYRQDPGLGLRLIYFSYDVKMKEKGDIPEGYSVSREKKERFSLILESASTNQTSMYLCASRVGGADEQFFGPGTRLTVL.